This T cell receptor (beta chain) was recovered during a study of blood T cell repertoires in COVID-19 (TCRdb year 2020). Study-wide context: Samples covering the acute and convalescent phases of COVID-19 were provided by collaborators in the United States, Italy and Spain. The material from the prospective study consisted of cDNA or gDNA derived from T cells, B-cell-depleted T cells, or PBMCs. The dataset comprised deeply sampled blood TCRbeta repertoires from subjects exposed to, actively infected with, or recovered from COVID-19. The repertoires were released in a freely available public database intended as a resource for research on the immune response to SARS-CoV-2. The samples were drawn from the first 160 participants of the ongoing ImmuneRACE study and from about 1,200 subjects provided by 6 global collaborators. Nearly every sample came with metadata listing a de-identified subject ID, COVID-19 status, age in years and sex. Where available, HLA class I and class II types were taken from metadata supplied by the sample provider and were not determined by assay-based typing.

The immunoSEQ Assay, a bias-controlled multiplex PCR, was used to amplify TCRbeta CDR3 regions from genomic DNA. Processing in the source paper ran as follows. The number of nucleated cells in each sample was estimated by amplification of reference gene primers within the assay. To quantify the absolute abundance of each unique TCRbeta CDR3 rearrangement, sequence reads were collapsed and filtered. For each sample, productive Simpson clonality was calculated as the square root of Simpson's diversity index across productive rearrangements. Entries here come from immuneACCESS through TCRdb and include only in-frame sequences with V and J called. Some clones fail to appear in such tables; in the studies checked, an unresolved V gene covers under half of the shortfall, and the cause of the remainder is unknown. The D gene and trimming were derived from the DNA, and the V and J assignments and clone size from that table. A total of about 91,000 clones appear in this sample, 80% to 90% of them only once. About 8% of the sample lies in the top ten.

In the case of this clone: Its specific antigen is unknown. Base qualities are not recorded, but no much larger clone differs from it by a single base.

Overall study results and their limits: The quantity of clinical and demographic metadata differed by source and by participant and was supplied without curation.

Looking up the germline V gene yields CDR1 SGDLS and CDR2 YYNGEE. V ends up 4 bases short and J 0 bases short, with an unmatched junction base count of 2. The CDR3 measures 14 amino acids from cysteine to phenylalanine. This entry keeps only the CDR3 DNA: 42 bases, framed from base 1. The collaborating institutions used their own protocols to collect whole blood in K2EDTA tubes. For TCRbeta analysis, collaborators shipped samples as frozen whole blood, isolated PBMCs, or DNA extracted from either of those sample types. The TCR originated in a woman between 70 and 85 years old with acute or convalescent COVID-19. The V gene is TRBV9 and the J gene is TRBJ1-1; TRBD1 aligns with 8 central bases. Material for sequencing was peripheral blood. CDR3 sequence: CASSRGQVNTEAFF. The sequenced DNA is TGTGCCAGCAGCAGGGGACAGGTGAACACTGAAGCTTTCTTT.